This T cell receptor beta chain was profiled in a study of blood T cell repertoires in COVID-19. Study-wide background: Sites across the United States, Italy and Spain contributed samples from acute and convalescent COVID-19. From T cells, B-cell-depleted T cells, or PBMCs came the material, which was cDNA or gDNA.

Seattle participants joined during active infection and were tracked over time. Per the authors' pipeline: Reference gene primer amplification gave nucleated cell count estimates. The table came from immunoSEQ multiplex PCR; TCRdb's copy has only in-frame clones and leaves some out. D and trimming come from the DNA, and the V and J calls and clone size come from that table. The table records about 150,000 clones, more than 75% of them present only once. The V segment lost 0 bases and the J segment 7 bases; nucleotides outside the gene matches: 7. The germline V gene has CDR1 MRHNA and CDR2 SNTAGT. This CDR3 comprises 16 residues.

This chain joins TRBV6-4 and TRBJ2-1, with 9 positions matching TRBD2. The sequenced sample was peripheral blood. The source of this sequence is a man aged 60 to 75 with COVID-19, enrolled during active disease. The DNA of the CDR3 is TGTGCCAGCAGTGACTCGAGCGGGAGGTTGTGGAATGAGCAGTTCTTC. As protein: CASSDSSGRLWNEQFF.